Each of the 4 T cell receptor beta chains below was sequenced from the same sample in a study of identical twins (dated by TCRdb to about 2016). The library relied on 5' RACE. TCRdb names Illumina HiSeq 2000 as the instrument used. The raw public reads went through TCRdb reprocessing: fastp at Q25, MiXCR clone calling, in-frame beta chains kept. All rows with the same CDR3 protein become a single entry with the most common DNA and genes. The sample includes 500,000 or so distinct CDR3 sequences, with roughly an eighth observed a single time. The top ten hold more than 0.8% of the sample. This sample also belongs to another study, concerning yellow fever vaccine responses in identical twins.

Sequenced sample: CD4+ T cells sorted from blood. The receptors here all came from a woman between 18 and 29 years old in good health.

This clonotype was detected ten times or more. This chain uses TRBV10-3 with TRBJ2-1; TRBD1 might be the D (6 bases). Trimming pared 3 bases from V and 8 bases from J, leaving 14 bases between. CDR3 length: 14 residues. Germline V gene sequence: CDR1 ENHRY, CDR2 SYGVKD. The CDR3 region has the DNA TGTGCCATCAGTGACGGGACATCGGGCGATGAGCAGTTCTTC. Protein: CAISDGTSGDEQFF.

This clonotype was detected a few times. V gene TRBV28 combines with J gene TRBJ2-2; 7 nucleotides agree with TRBD1. The CDR3 is 16 amino acids. Germline-derived CDR1 and CDR2 are MDHEN and SYDVKM. V dropped 5 bases and J dropped 4; count of bases not matched to a gene: 10. Written as DNA, the CDR3 is TGTGCCAGCAGTCCACAGGGGAGTACCGCCACCGGGGAGCTGTTTTTT. This sequence encodes CASSPQGSTATGELFF.

This clonotype was seen only a few times. This chain links TRBV7-8 with TRBJ2-1; D remains ambiguous. Germline V gives CDR1 SGHVS, CDR2 FQNEAQ. CDR3 length equals 14 residues. V lost 1 base and J 3 bases, leaving 7 bases between the germline ends. The CDR3 DNA is TGTGCCAGCAGCTTAGAGGGTGTCTACAATGAGCAGTTCTTC. Translating gives CASSLEGVYNEQFF.

This clonotype was seen a handful of times. The CDR3 region has the DNA TGTGCCAGCAGCCAAGGAGGGGGGACAGGGGGAGGACCCCAGCATTTT. Its protein is CASSQGGGTGGGPQHF. The genes are TRBV3-1 and TRBJ1-5, with 11 nucleotides matching TRBD1. The CDR3 has 16 residues. Germline V gene sequence: CDR1 LGHDT, CDR2 YNNKEL (reference sequence). With 1 base clipped from V and 10 bases from J, the junction kept 9 bases outside the gene matches.